One sample yielded the 21 T cell receptor beta chains listed below, sequenced in a study of cytomegalovirus exposure and HLA in healthy donors. The PCR used 60 Vbeta and 13 Jbeta primers. The method was immunoSEQ multiplex PCR; TCRdb's version includes in-frame clones alone and lacks a portion of them. The sample carries some 130,000 clones, 65% to 85% recorded once. Sample: PBMCs. These receptors all come from a male donor in good health and CMV-seronegative.

The rearrangement links TRBV7-9 to TRBJ2-1, with D possibly being TRBD1 (6 bases). The germline V gene has CDR1 SEHNR and CDR2 FQNEAQ (reference sequence). Trimming took 4 bases from V and 4 from J, leaving 8 bases between them. This CDR3 has 13 amino acids. The CDR3: CASSWTDYNEQFF. The CDR3 nucleotides are TGTGCCAGCAGCTGGACAGATTACAATGAGCAGTTCTTC.

This chain joins TRBV28 and TRBJ2-2, with D uncertain. V was clipped by 4 bases and J by 5 bases, with 17 bases between them. Looked up from germline, CDR1 is MDHEN and CDR2 is SYDVKM. The CDR3 is 16 amino acids. The DNA of the CDR3 is TGTGCCAGCAGTTATCGGAGTACAATGTGGACCGGGGAGCTGTTTTTT. Translated, it gives CASSYRSTMWTGELFF. Full variable domain (missing parts from reference TRBV28 and TRBJ2-2): DVKVTQSSRYLVKRTGEKVFLECVQDMDHENMFWYRQDPGLGLRLIYFSYDVKMKEKGDIPEGYSVSREKKERFSLILESASTNQTSMYLCASSYRSTMWTGELFFGEGSRLTVL.

This clone showed up just a few times. The chain joins TRBV7-2 to TRBJ1-3; D remains ambiguous. The CDR3 has 13 amino acids. In germline, CDR1 is SGHTA, CDR2 FQGNSA. Trimming left V 5 bases short and J 11 bases short, with 16 bases between. The DNA of the CDR3 is TGTGCCAGCAGCCCACGGACTGTCGGCCCCATATATTTT. It is translated as CASSPRTVGPIYF.

In regard to this clone: This sample includes further DNA sequences coding for the same CDR3. J is TRBJ2-3 and V is TRBV28; a weak D match, TRBD2 (5 bases). With 6 bases removed from V and 6 bases from J, the gap between germline ends came to 19 bases. The CDR3 runs 15 residues. Germline V gene sequence: CDR1 MDHEN, CDR2 SYDVKM. The CDR3 sequence: CASSYEGRPPDTQYF. The CDR3, as DNA: TGTGCCAGCAGCTACGAGGGAAGACCCCCGGATACGCAGTATTTT.

Comments on this clone: Other DNA sequences in this sample translate to the same CDR3. The rearrangement uses TRBV4-2 and TRBJ2-7; 7 nucleotides agree with TRBD2. The CDR3 is 15 residues long. CDR1 LGHNA and CDR2 YNFKEQ come from the germline V gene. J was trimmed by 2 bases and V by 1 base; bases with no gene match: 5. CDR3 in amino acids: CASSQGSSGTYEQYF. The CDR3, as DNA: TGTGCCAGCAGCCAAGGGTCTAGCGGTACCTACGAGCAGTACTTC.

J is TRBJ1-2 and V is TRBV7-3; 10 bases agree with TRBD1. CDR1 and CDR2 from the germline V gene are SGHTA and FQGTGA. The CDR3 runs to 14 residues. V lost 5 bases, J lost 4 bases, and 4 bases stayed unmatched. The CDR3 sequence: CASSPTGGGYGYTF. The CDR3 DNA reads as TGTGCCAGCAGCCCGACAGGGGGCGGCTATGGCTACACCTTC.

The genes are TRBV7-6 and TRBJ1-1, with a tentative D call TRBD1 (6 bases). Trimming removed 2 bases from V and 1 base from J, with 14 bases in between. Germline V gene lookup returns CDR1 SGHVS and CDR2 FNYEAQ. The CDR3 is 16 amino acids. The CDR3 coding sequence is TGTGCCAGCAGCTTATCGGCAGGGGCGGCGAACACTGAAGCTTTCTTT. Amino acid sequence: CASSLSAGAANTEAFF.

The V gene is TRBV5-6, the J gene TRBJ2-1, with TRBD1 matching 7 bases. The CDR3 has 13 residues. V lost 2 bases to trimming and J lost 5 bases; unmatched junction nucleotides: 1. Germline CDR1 SGHDT, CDR2 YYEEEE. CDR3 DNA: TGTGCCAGCAGCTTCGGGACAGACAATGAGCAGTTCTTC. Translated, it gives CASSFGTDNEQFF.

Only a few counts were recorded for this clone. The gene calls are TRBV9 and TRBJ2-3; D is possibly TRBD1 (5 bases). Germline CDR1 SGDLS, CDR2 YYNGEE. The CDR3 length is 16 residues. Trimming stripped 3 bases from V and 0 bases from J, with 14 bases between. This CDR3 reads CASSAYTGPSTDTQYF. The CDR3, as DNA: TGTGCCAGCAGCGCCTACACAGGCCCCAGCACAGATACGCAGTATTTT.

The V and J genes are TRBV18 and TRBJ2-7, with a weak D call TRBD1 (6 bases). The V gene lost 6 bases and the J gene lost 5 bases, with 17 bases spanning the gap. Germline CDR1 reads KGHSH; CDR2 reads LQKENI. The length of the CDR3 is 14 residues. The CDR3 protein is CASSPTGASHEQYF. In DNA, the CDR3 is TGTGCCAGCTCGCCGACAGGAGCGTCCCACGAGCAGTACTTC.

This chain uses TRBV7-2 with TRBJ2-1, with D perhaps matching TRBD1 (6 bases). Germline V gives CDR1 SGHTA, CDR2 FQGNSA. Trimming took off 3 bases at V and 6 bases at J, with 15 bases between the two ends. The CDR3 is 15 residues long. In nucleotides, the CDR3 is TGTGCCAGCAGCTTCCGGACCCAGGGGTTCAATGAGCAGTTCTTC. Its protein is CASSFRTQGFNEQFF.

This clone was seen a single time. V gene TRBV7-3 combines with J gene TRBJ2-1, with 8 nucleotides matching TRBD1. This CDR3 region has 16 residues. Trimming cost V 6 bases and J 3 bases; bases outside gene matches: 10. CDR1 is SGHTA, CDR2 FQGTGA, per germline. The CDR3 protein is CASRPDRGDLYNEQFF. CDR3 nucleotides: TGTGCCAGCAGGCCCGACAGGGGCGATCTCTACAATGAGCAGTTCTTC.

With regard to this clone: One end of the junction does not line up with germline, which may come from a read error. V usage is TRBV9 and J usage is TRBJ1-6; D uncertain. CDR3 length: 15 amino acids. CDR1 is SGDLS and CDR2 is YYNGEE in the germline V gene. This CDR3 is CASSVLSNSNSPPHF. The CDR3 region has the DNA TGTGCCAGCAGCGTACTCTCTAACAGTAATTCACCCCCCCACTTT.

The J gene is TRBJ2-2, the V gene TRBV10-1, with TRBD2 identical over 7 bases. V shed 2 bases, J shed 1 base, and the junction held 4 bases outside the gene matches. This CDR3 is 16 amino acids long. The germline V gene has CDR1 WNHNN and CDR2 SYGVQD (reference sequence). For the CDR3, the DNA is TGCGCCAGCAGTGAGGTAGCGGGCCTGAACACCGGGGAGCTGTTTTTT. Its protein product is CASSEVAGLNTGELFF.

This sequence joins TRBV27 and TRBJ1-1; D uncertain. CDR3 length: 14 amino acids. The V end was cut by 2 bases, the J end by 1 base, with 8 bases between. Germline values: CDR1 MNHEY, CDR2 SMNVEV (reference sequence). The CDR3 nucleotides read TGTGCCAGCAGTTTACCCGGGAGGAACACTGAAGCTTTCTTT. As protein: CASSLPGRNTEAFF.

The chain has TRBV9 and TRBJ2-7; TRBD1 agrees at 9 bases. CDR3 length: 13 amino acids. Germline V gene data show CDR1 as SGDLS and CDR2 as YYNGEE. J gave up 1 base and V 5 bases, and 1 base lay outside the gene matches. DNA for the CDR3: TGTGCCAGCAGGGGACAGGGTTCCTACGAGCAGTACTTC. Residues: CASRGQGSYEQYF. Looking up the rest from reference TRBV9 and TRBJ2-7 gives the full variable domain: DSGVTQTPKHLITATGQRVTLRCSPRSGDLSVYWYQQSLDQGLQFLIQYYNGEERAKGNILERFSAQQFPDLHSELNLSSLELGDSALYFCASRGQGSYEQYFGPGTRLTVT.

The CDR3 region is CASSTGHRGNTIYF. The CDR3 region has the DNA TGTGCCAGTAGCACAGGACATAGGGGAAACACCATATATTTT. The V call is TRBV19, the J call TRBJ1-3, with D perhaps matching TRBD1 (5 bases). Trimming stripped 6 bases from V and 4 bases from J, with 13 bases between. The CDR3 sequence is 14 residues long. CDR1 is LNHDA, CDR2 SQIVND, per germline (reference sequence).

This chain connects TRBV15 to TRBJ2-2; 8 bases map to TRBD2. The CDR3 is made up of 16 amino acids. Germline CDR1 LNHNV, CDR2 YYDKDF (reference sequence). V lost 5 bases to trimming and J lost 8 bases; unmatched junction nucleotides: 13. Written as DNA, the CDR3 is TGTGCCACCAGCGCCCAAATGGGACTAGTCCCGGGGGAGCTGTTTTTT. This gives the protein CATSAQMGLVPGELFF. Full variable domain (remainder filled in from reference TRBV15 and TRBJ2-2): DAMVIQNPRYQVTQFGKPVTLSCSQTLNHNVMYWYQQKSSQAPKLLFHYYDKDFNNEADTPDNFQSRRPNTSFCFLDIRSPGLGDTAMYLCATSAQMGLVPGELFFGEGSRLTVL.

This clone was observed a few times. This chain uses TRBV4-3 with TRBJ1-3; D is ambiguous. Per the germline V gene, CDR1 is LGHNA and CDR2 is YSLEER. The V gene lost 1 base and the J gene lost 1 base, with 2 bases spanning the gap. The CDR3 has 13 residues. In nucleotides, the CDR3 is TGCGCCAGCAGCCAAGTATCTGGAAACACCATATATTTT. Translated: CASSQVSGNTIYF.

The rearrangement links TRBV20-1 to TRBJ1-2, with a possible D match to TRBD1 (6 bases). V was shortened by 6 bases and J by 4 bases, with 9 bases between the two germline ends. This CDR3 is 11 amino acids long. Germline CDR1 DFQATT, CDR2 SNEGSKA (reference sequence). CDR3 nucleotides: TGCAGTGCCCCGACAGGCTATGGCTACACCTTC. Protein: CSAPTGYGYTF.

The chain joins TRBV6-5 to TRBJ2-5, with 10 bases aligning to TRBD2. The CDR3 extends over 15 amino acids. Germline CDR1 and CDR2: MNHEY and SVGAGI. V lost 2 bases to trimming and J lost 3 bases; unmatched junction nucleotides: 3. CDR3 amino acids: CASSYRGLAEETQYF. The CDR3 bases are TGTGCCAGCAGTTACCGCGGACTAGCGGAAGAGACCCAGTACTTC.